The 5 T cell receptor beta chains presented below share a single source sample, sequenced in a study of blood T cell repertoires in COVID-19 (dated by TCRdb to about 2020). The library was produced with the immunoSEQ multiplex PCR assay. TCRdb stores this immuneACCESS table with in-frame sequences only. Part of the clones is absent; in the studies checked, under half of the shortfall reflects unresolved V genes, and no reason is known for the rest. This sample has roughly 100,000 clones in its table, and about 75% of those were observed once. Together, the top ten hold approximately 19% of the sample. Sequencing was performed on peripheral blood. These receptors all stem from a woman in her 70s with acute or convalescent COVID-19.

A few counts support this clone. V usage is TRBV7-9 and J usage is TRBJ1-2; 8 bases fit TRBD1. The germline CDR1 and CDR2 sequences are SEHNR and FQNEAQ (reference sequence). This CDR3 comprises 13 residues. J was trimmed by 8 bases and V by 2 bases; bases with no gene match: 4. The CDR3 region is CASSLLTGDGYTF. CDR3 DNA: TGTGCCAGCAGCTTATTGACAGGGGACGGCTACACCTTC. Full variable domain (rest looked up from reference TRBV7-9 and TRBJ1-2): DTGVSQNPRHKITKRGQNVTFRCDPISEHNRLYWYRQTLGQGPEFLTYFQNEAQLEKSRLLSDRFSAERPKGSFSTLEIQRTEQGDSAMYLCASSLLTGDGYTFGSGTRLTVV.

The count of this clone is one. V gene TRBV6-2 or TRBV6-3 combines with J gene TRBJ1-5; TRBD1 is a possible D gene (6 bases). V was trimmed by 5 bases and J by 5 bases, leaving 13 bases between them. The V gene's germline CDR1 is MNHEY and CDR2 SVGEGT. The CDR3 loop spans 14 amino acids. CDR3 sequence (DNA): TGTGCCAGCAGTCCGCGTTGGGGGCATCAGCCCCAGCATTTT. Encoded protein: CASSPRWGHQPQHF.

The rearrangement joins TRBV5-5 to TRBJ2-1, with a tentative D call TRBD2 (6 bases). Looked up from germline, CDR1 is SGHKS and CDR2 is YYEKEE (reference sequence). The germline V and J ends were trimmed by 2 bases and 4 bases, with 16 bases remaining between them. The CDR3 is 16 residues long. CDR3 region: CASSFPAGKTYNEQFF. CDR3 nucleotides: TGTGCCAGCAGCTTCCCAGCGGGTAAGACGTACAATGAGCAGTTCTTC.

V usage is TRBV11-2 and J usage is TRBJ1-1; D not resolved. The germline gives CDR1 SGHAT, CDR2 FQNNGV. The CDR3 sequence is 11 residues long. Deletions cut 5 bases from V and 2 bases from J, with 3 bases between. The CDR3 loop reads CASSLNTEAFF. The CDR3 DNA reads TGTGCCAGCAGCCTCAACACTGAAGCTTTCTTT.

The table lists this clone with a few counts. The chain uses TRBV2 and TRBJ1-2; D is uncertain. CDR3 length equals 12 residues. The germline gives CDR1 SNHLY, CDR2 FYNNEI. V was cut by 3 bases and J by 8 bases, with 10 bases left in between. CDR3 in DNA: TGTGCCAGCAGTGAGAGGGTCTACGGCTACACCTTC. Protein: CASSERVYGYTF.